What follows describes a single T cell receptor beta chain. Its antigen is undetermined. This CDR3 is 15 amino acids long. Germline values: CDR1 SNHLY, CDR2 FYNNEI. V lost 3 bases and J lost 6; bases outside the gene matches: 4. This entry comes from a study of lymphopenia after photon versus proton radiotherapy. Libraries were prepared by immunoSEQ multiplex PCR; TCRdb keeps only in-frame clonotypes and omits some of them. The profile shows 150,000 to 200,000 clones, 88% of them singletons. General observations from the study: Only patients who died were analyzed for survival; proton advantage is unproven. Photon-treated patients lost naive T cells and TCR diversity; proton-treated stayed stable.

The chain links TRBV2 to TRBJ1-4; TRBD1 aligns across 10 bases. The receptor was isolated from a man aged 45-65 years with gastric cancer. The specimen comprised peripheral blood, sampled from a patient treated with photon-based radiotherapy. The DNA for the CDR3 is TGTGCCAGCAGTGAGTCCGGGACAGGGGATGAAAAACTGTTTTTT. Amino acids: CASSESGTGDEKLFF.